Listed here are 32 T cell receptor beta chains from one sample, sequenced in a study of vaccination and CD4 T cells after COVID-19. Cultured CD4+ T cells had their DNA profiled by the Oncomine TCR Beta short-read assay. TCRdb re-called the PCR reads through MiXCR, storing one row per CDR3 protein. Of 14,000 or so distinct CDR3 sequences in the sample, 20% to 25% were seen once. Treatment specified: roughly ten-day PBMC culture with coronavirus spike peptide pools or control peptides (ViraFEST assay). The antigens these receptors bind are not known. Sequences were obtained from cultured CD4+ T cells from blood. These receptors all stem from a human donor with COVID-19.

This clonotype is categorized as medium-sized. One end of the junction does not line up with germline, which may come from a read error. The rearrangement joins TRBV15 to TRBJ1-2; TRBD1 is a possible D gene (5 bases). The CDR3 sequence is 16 residues long. The V gene's germline CDR1 is LNHNV and CDR2 YYDKDF (reference sequence). DNA for the CDR3: TGTGCCACCAGCAGAGAAAATACAGGTCGGAACTTTGGCTACACCTTC. Its protein is CATSRENTGRNFGYTF.

The gene calls are TRBV6-1 and TRBJ2-1; 13 nucleotides line up with TRBD2. The germline V gene has CDR1 MNHNS and CDR2 SASEGT. The V and J ends lost 6 bases and 3 bases, in that order; junction bases with no gene match: 11. The CDR3 is made up of 18 amino acids. The chain's CDR3 is CASRPDTSGGAYYNEQFF. CDR3 DNA: TGTGCCAGCAGGCCAGATACTAGCGGGGGGGCCTACTACAATGAGCAGTTCTTC.

The J gene is TRBJ1-2, the V gene TRBV24-1; D possibly corresponds to TRBD1 (5 bases). In germline, CDR1 is KGHDR, CDR2 SFDVKD. The CDR3 length is 12 residues. V dropped 9 bases and J dropped 7 bases, with 14 bases sitting between them. The CDR3 coding sequence is TGTGCCACCGGAACAGGTACTTCTGGCTACACCTTC. It specifies CATGTGTSGYTF.

This rearrangement joins TRBV2 to TRBJ2-2, with 10 bases that match TRBD1. The CDR3 totals 14 residues. CDR1 is SNHLY and CDR2 is FYNNEI in the germline V gene. Trimming took 7 bases from V and 7 from J; bases not matched to a gene: 6. The CDR3 sequence is CASIDGTGVGELFF. DNA for the CDR3: TGTGCCAGCATCGACGGGACAGGGGTCGGGGAGCTGTTTTTT.

A few counts support this clonotype. V is TRBV12-3 or TRBV12-4 and J is TRBJ2-7, with a possible D match to TRBD1 (6 bases). This CDR3 has 15 residues. V was clipped by 1 base and J by 3 bases, with 13 bases between them. In DNA, the CDR3 is TGTGCCAGCAGTTTAGGGGCAGGGGTTCACTACGAGCAGTACTTC. Translation gives CASSLGAGVHYEQYF.

This rearrangement joins TRBV9 to TRBJ1-2; 9 bases are a match to TRBD1. The V gene's germline CDR1 is SGDLS and CDR2 YYNGEE. V was clipped by 3 bases and J by 7 bases; unmatched bases: 10. The CDR3 extends over 15 amino acids. As DNA, the CDR3 is TGTGCCAGCAGCGCAGAATTACAGGGGGCGGGTGGCTACACCTTC. Its translation is CASSAELQGAGGYTF. The full variable domain, completed using reference TRBV9 and TRBJ1-2, is DSGVTQTPKHLITATGQRVTLRCSPRSGDLSVYWYQQSLDQGLQFLIQYYNGEERAKGNILERFSAQQFPDLHSELNLSSLELGDSALYFCASSAELQGAGGYTFGSGTRLTVV.

In its sample, this clonotype was seen a few times. This CDR3 reads CASNPRRGVTDTQYF. Here the CDR3 DNA reads TGTGCCAGCAACCCGAGGAGGGGGGTTACAGATACGCAGTATTTT. The rearrangement uses TRBV11-2 and TRBJ2-3; D might be TRBD1 or TRBD2, each matching 6 bases. With 7 bases removed from V and 3 bases from J, the gap between germline ends came to 17 bases. Germline CDR1 and CDR2: SGHAT and FQNNGV. This CDR3 has 15 residues.

CDR3 loop: CASSPGLSSEKLFF. CDR3 bases: TGTGCCAGCTCACCAGGGTTGTCGAGTGAAAAACTGTTTTTT. The J gene is TRBJ1-4, the V gene TRBV18; no clear D gene. The ends were cut back, 2 bases at V and 7 bases at J, with 11 bases in the middle. Germline V gene data show CDR1 as KGHSH and CDR2 as LQKENI. The CDR3 sequence is 14 residues long.

The table lists this clonotype with a count of one. The V and J genes are TRBV6-5 and TRBJ2-7; D call uncertain. Deletions cut 2 bases from V and 1 base from J, with 9 bases between. The CDR3 is made up of 14 amino acids. Looked up from germline, CDR1 is MNHEY and CDR2 is SVGAGI. CDR3: CASSYSSPSYEQYF. The CDR3 bases are TGTGCCAGCAGTTACAGTAGCCCGTCCTACGAGCAGTACTTC.

The CDR3 reads CASSLEGQGQYF. In DNA form, the CDR3 reads TGTGCCAGCAGCTTAGAGGGACAGGGTCAGTACTTC. The rearrangement links TRBV11-3 to TRBJ2-7, with TRBD1 matching over 9 bases. The V gene's germline CDR1 is SGHNT and CDR2 YENEEA. This CDR3 is 12 amino acids long. Losses at the gene ends were 0 bases for V and 10 bases for J; bases not matched to a gene: 1. Full variable domain (rest looked up from reference TRBV11-3 and TRBJ2-7): EAGVVQSPRYKIIEKKQPVAFWCNPISGHNTLYWYLQNLGQGPELLIRYENEEAVDDSQLPKDRFSAERLKGVDSTLKIQPAELGDSAVYLCASSLEGQGQYFGPGTRLTVT.

This clonotype was seen a handful of times. This chain uses TRBV19 with TRBJ1-5, with TRBD1 matching 7 bases. The CDR3 spans 18 residues. Germline V CDR1 and CDR2: LNHDA, SQIVND (reference sequence). Germline trimming cut 3 bases from V and 0 bases from J; bases unmatched to any gene: 11. The DNA of the CDR3 is TGTGCCAGTAGTATCATAGGCAGGGGGGGGGATAGCAATCAGCCCCAGCATTTT. Translated, it gives CASSIIGRGGDSNQPQHF. Complete variable domain (other parts from reference TRBV19 and TRBJ1-5): DGGITQSPKYLFRKEGQNVTLSCEQNLNHDAMYWYRQDPGQGLRLIYYSQIVNDFQKGDIAEGYSVSREKKESFPLTVTSAQKNPTAFYLCASSIIGRGGDSNQPQHFGDGTRLSIL.

The chain links TRBV10-3 to TRBJ1-1; D unresolved. Germline V gene data show CDR1 as ENHRY and CDR2 as SYGVKD. This CDR3 comprises 14 residues. V was cut by 4 bases and J by 4 bases, with 13 bases left in between. CDR3 DNA sequence: TGTGCCATCAGTGCCCAGGAAAGAGGCACTGAAGCTTTCTTT. Its protein product is CAISAQERGTEAFF.

The table lists this clonotype with a few counts. V and J are TRBV6-1 and TRBJ1-3, with a possible D match to TRBD1 (5 bases). Between the trimmed V and J ends, which lost 3 bases and 0 bases, there was a span of 15 bases. Germline V gene data show CDR1 as MNHNS and CDR2 as SASEGT. This CDR3 spans 17 amino acids. In DNA form, the CDR3 reads TGTGCCAGCAGTGACGACAGAGGGGTTTACTCTGGAAACACCATATATTTT. It translates to CASSDDRGVYSGNTIYF.

This clonotype appeared a single time. The chain recombines TRBV30 with TRBJ2-1; D tentatively fits TRBD1 or TRBD2 (5 bases each). Trimming took 2 bases from V and 3 from J, leaving 14 bases between them. The germline V gene encodes CDR1 GTSNPN and CDR2 SVGIG (reference sequence). The CDR3 consists of 15 residues. For the CDR3, the DNA is TGTGCCTGGAGTATGAGGCAGGGACGCTACAATGAGCAGTTCTTC. The encoded protein is CAWSMRQGRYNEQFF.

This chain uses TRBV5-1 with TRBJ2-7; the match to TRBD1 covers 8 bases. The CDR3 totals 15 residues. The ends lost 4 bases at V and 3 bases at J; junction bases unmatched: 9. Germline V gene sequence: CDR1 SGHRS, CDR2 YFSETQ. DNA for the CDR3: TGCGCCAGCAGCACCGGACAGGGCGCCGTCTACGAGCAGTACTTC. Encoded protein: CASSTGQGAVYEQYF.

The V and J genes are TRBV20-1 and TRBJ2-7; 7 bases line up with TRBD1. Germline V gives CDR1 DFQATT, CDR2 SNEGSKA (reference sequence). J was trimmed by 3 bases and V by 6 bases; bases with no gene match: 11. The CDR3 totals 14 residues. The CDR3 DNA reads as TGCAGTGCCGGGGCCGGGACAGTCCTCTACGAGCAGTACTTC. This codes for CSAGAGTVLYEQYF.

V and J are TRBV5-4 and TRBJ1-1; no firm D call. The CDR3 runs to 13 residues. The V gene lost 1 base and the J gene lost 7 bases, with 11 bases spanning the gap. The germline gives CDR1 SGHNT, CDR2 YYREEE (reference sequence). DNA of the CDR3: TGTGCCAGCAGCTTGACTGGACTGGGTGAAGCTTTCTTT. The encoded protein is CASSLTGLGEAFF.

This sequence joins TRBV6-4 and TRBJ2-7; D gene ambiguous. Trimming shortened V by 2 bases and J by 0 bases, and 5 bases separated the two germline ends. Germline CDR1 MRHNA, CDR2 SNTAGT. The CDR3 contains 13 residues. The CDR3 nucleotides are TGTGCCAGCAGTGACAAGGTCTCCTACGAGCAGTACTTC. This sequence encodes CASSDKVSYEQYF.

The CDR3 coding sequence is TGTGCCAGCAGTTCCTCCGGGACAGGGAATGAAAAACTGTTTTTT. Translating gives CASSSSGTGNEKLFF. The V gene is TRBV6-5, the J gene TRBJ1-4; 9 nucleotides match TRBD1. This CDR3 has 15 residues. CDR1 MNHEY and CDR2 SVGAGI come from the germline V gene. Unmatched junction bases numbered 5, after V lost 4 bases and J lost 5 bases.

The chain has TRBV18 and TRBJ2-7, with no clear D. The CDR3 totals 17 residues. Germline V CDR1 and CDR2: KGHSH, LQKENI. The germline V and J ends were trimmed by 2 bases and 0 bases, with 17 bases remaining between them. CDR3 sequence (DNA): TGTGCCAGCTCACCAGGGCTTAGAACCCTCCCCTCCTACGAGCAGTACTTC. Translation gives CASSPGLRTLPSYEQYF. Based on the CDR3 plus reference TRBV18 and TRBJ2-7, the full variable domain is NAGVMQNPRHLVRRRGQEARLRCSPMKGHSHVYWYRQLPEEGLKFMVYLQKENIIDESGMPKERFSAEFPKEGPSILRIQQVVRGDSAAYFCASSPGLRTLPSYEQYFGPGTRLTVT.

This clonotype is labeled medium-sized (0.01 to 0.1%). The V gene is TRBV15, the J gene TRBJ1-4; D possibly corresponds to TRBD1 (6 bases). Germline-derived CDR1 and CDR2 are LNHNV and YYDKDF (reference sequence). This CDR3 has 13 amino acids. V gave up 0 bases and J gave up 7 bases, with 6 bases separating them. The CDR3 loop is CATSRDRGEKLFF. CDR3 coding DNA: TGTGCCACCAGCAGAGACAGGGGTGAAAAACTGTTTTTT.

The chain links TRBV6-1 to TRBJ1-2, with D possibly matching TRBD1 (6 bases). There are 15 residues in the CDR3. The V gene lost 2 bases and the J gene lost 4 bases, with 14 bases spanning the gap. In germline, CDR1 is MNHNS, CDR2 SASEGT. The CDR3 sequence: CASSENRAASYGYTF. The CDR3 DNA follows: TGTGCCAGCAGTGAAAACAGGGCCGCCTCCTATGGCTACACCTTC.

V is TRBV11-2 and J is TRBJ1-1; D gene ambiguous. Germline CDR1 and CDR2: SGHAT and FQNNGV. V lost 4 bases and J 3 bases, leaving 15 bases between the germline ends. CDR3 length equals 15 residues. The CDR3 here is CASSSPPRRDTEAFF. In nucleotides, the CDR3 is TGTGCCAGCAGCTCACCCCCCCGGAGGGACACTGAAGCTTTCTTT.

This clonotype is deemed medium-sized. The chain recombines TRBV24-1 with TRBJ1-2; 8 bases agree with TRBD1. Trimming at V came to 3 bases and at J to 5 bases, leaving 7 bases not matched to a gene. The V gene's germline CDR1 is KGHDR and CDR2 SFDVKD. The CDR3 sequence is 15 residues long. CDR3 DNA: TGTGCCACCAGTGATCCCGGACAGGGAGGGTATGGCTACACCTTC. Protein product: CATSDPGQGGYGYTF.

This sequence joins TRBV5-8 and TRBJ1-5; TRBD1 might be the D (5 bases). V was cut by 1 base and J by 9 bases, with 14 bases left in between. Germline loops: CDR1 SGHTS, CDR2 YDEGEE. The CDR3 has 14 amino acids. CDR3 nucleotides: TGTGCCAGCAGCTTGCCGGCAGGGAAAGGGCCCCAGCATTTT. Its protein product is CASSLPAGKGPQHF.

The CDR3 sequence is CASSQGTGALNTEAFF. The CDR3 coding sequence is TGTGCCAGCAGCCAAGGGACAGGGGCCTTGAACACTGAAGCTTTCTTT. This chain uses TRBV4-2 with TRBJ1-1; 9 bases line up with TRBD1. J gave up 0 bases and V 1 base, and 3 bases lay outside the gene matches. The CDR3 loop spans 16 amino acids. Germline CDR1 and CDR2: LGHNA and YNFKEQ.

This clonotype was picked up a small number of times. The chain combines TRBV7-3 with TRBJ2-3; D unclear. The CDR3 has 13 amino acids. The V gene's germline CDR1 is SGHTA and CDR2 FQGTGA. The V gene lost 4 bases and the J gene lost 8 bases, with 13 bases spanning the gap. CDR3 sequence: CASSSGNWGTQYF. CDR3 bases: TGTGCCAGCAGCTCGGGCAATTGGGGTACGCAGTATTTT.

The chain combines TRBV11-3 with TRBJ2-1; tentative D call: TRBD1 (6 bases). Trimming took off 5 bases at V and 9 bases at J, with 20 bases between the two ends. CDR1 is SGHNT, CDR2 YENEEA, per germline. This CDR3 spans 15 amino acids. CDR3 nucleotide sequence: TGTGCCAGCAGCCAAGTATTACAGGGCGCGACTGAGCAGTTCTTC. Its protein is CASSQVLQGATEQFF.

The chain uses TRBV20-1 and TRBJ1-4; TRBD1 aligns across 9 bases. Germline-derived CDR1 and CDR2 are DFQATT and SNEGSKA (reference sequence). J gave up 8 bases and V 4 bases, and 11 bases lay outside the gene matches. The CDR3 totals 15 residues. The CDR3 region is CSATASGQGREKLFF. For the CDR3, the DNA is TGCAGTGCTACCGCAAGTGGACAGGGGAGAGAAAAACTGTTTTTT.

This clonotype was counted between two and nine times. The chain uses TRBV2 and TRBJ1-2; D remains ambiguous. The CDR3 has 14 amino acids. Trimming left V 5 bases short and J 5 bases short, with 15 bases between. Per the germline V gene, CDR1 is SNHLY and CDR2 is FYNNEI. The CDR3 protein is CASSPAAHEYGYTF. CDR3 sequence (DNA): TGTGCCAGCAGTCCGGCAGCACATGAGTATGGCTACACCTTC.

This clonotype was found a few times. The chain carries TRBV10-3 and TRBJ2-3; 8 bases match TRBD1. Germline CDR1 and CDR2: ENHRY and SYGVKD. J was trimmed by 5 bases and V by 6 bases; bases with no gene match: 13. This CDR3 is 16 amino acids long. CDR3 bases: TGTGCCATCAGGCCCGGAACGGGACAGGTGATAGATACGCAGTATTTT. Translated, it gives CAIRPGTGQVIDTQYF.

This clonotype has just a few counts. This rearrangement joins TRBV11-2 to TRBJ1-2; D ambiguous. Trimming stripped 6 bases from V and 7 bases from J, with 15 bases between. Germline CDR1 SGHAT, CDR2 FQNNGV. CDR3 length: 13 amino acids. CDR3 in amino acids: CASSAGVAGGYTF. The DNA of the CDR3 is TGTGCCAGCAGTGCCGGGGTGGCGGGTGGCTACACCTTC.